Listed here is a single T cell receptor (beta chain). This clone's antigen is unknown. The CDR3 goes on 3 residues after the read ends, and that part is filled in from the germline J gene. Equivalent amounts of genomic DNA from CVID and control samples were used as sequencing input. For every sample, a 60 bp segment covering the rearranged TCRbeta CDR3 region was amplified and then sequenced. The immunoSEQ assay, a bias-corrected multiplex PCR with high-throughput sequencing, was employed for TCRbeta amplification. From the authors' description of their analysis: Every unique nucleotide sequence was considered a clone and was annotated with V, D and J genes, copy number and frequency. Sequences were labeled productive if in frame, and non-productive if out of frame or containing stop codons. Clonality was calculated from Shannon's entropy as previously described. Mean CDR3 Kyte-Doolittle hydropathy was derived from the predicted amino acid sequences of productive clones. Hierarchical clustering of scaled V gene usage was performed with the R hclust function using Manhattan distance and complete linkage. Sharing of clones by CDR3 amino acid sequence was evaluated by resampling 12 repertoires per group over 100 rounds. The repertoires were screened for 60 to 85 published EBV-specific TCRbeta sequences and roughly 240 published CMV-specific TCRbeta sequences. After two CVID samples that produced fewer than 10,000 sequences were dropped from the analysis, 42 CVID repertoires remained. Drawn from immuneACCESS, this table holds only the in-frame rearrangements with V and J called that TCRdb kept. Clones are partly lost; checked studies trace under half to an unresolved V gene and leave the rest unexplained. Clone size and the V and J calls come from that table; the DNA yielded D and trimming. The table gives around 19,000 clones for this sample, with none occurring only once. In total, the top ten clones hold 5.5% to 8.5% of the sample.

This record belongs to a study of T cell clonality in common variable immunodeficiency (dated by TCRdb to the mid-2010s). Study-wide conclusions, independent of this receptor: Correlations between repertoire features and clinical complications were limited by patient heterogeneity within the CVID cohort. CVID TCRbeta sequences were reported to have fewer deletions and N-nucleotide insertions and to lack highly modified clones with 13 or more V deletions. According to the authors, finding the cause of the higher clonality in CVID would require sequencing the repertoires of T cell subpopulations. CVID subjects shared fewer TCRbeta clones with each other than healthy controls did (p < 0.0001). Even though DNA input was equal, the average per sample came to 65,000 to 85,000 unique sequences for controls compared with about 31,547 for CVID samples. TCRbeta clonality was higher in CVID subjects than in healthy controls (t-test p = 0.018), and the increase was most characteristic of about a third of subjects.

Standard criteria were used to diagnose CVID, namely serum IgG, IgA and/or IgM reduced below the normal range together with specific antibody deficiency. The CVID group comprised about 44 subjects, roughly 15 female and around 30 male, aged roughly 8 to 64 years with a mean age of roughly 36. Predominantly Caucasian heritage was noted among both the CVID patients and the healthy controls. All CVID subjects had received replacement immunoglobulin therapy for at least one year at the time of study participation. At the time of blood collection, no CVID subject was ill or was being treated with immunomodulatory or immunosuppressive medication. From each donor, about 4.5 to 8.5 ml of heparinized peripheral whole blood was collected. Genomic DNA from adults with common variable immune deficiency (CVID) and from healthy adult controls was used to sequence TCRbeta CDR3 repertoires. Diluted blood was density-centrifuged over Hypaque 1077 or Ficoll-Paque to isolate peripheral blood mononuclear cells. Genomic DNA was obtained from unsorted mononuclear cells using either Qiagen column purification or a centrifugation-based method.

The CDR3 starts with the cysteine, ends with the phenylalanine, and has 14 residues. Of the CDR3's DNA, 33 bases were read; they are in frame from base 1. Ends trimmed: V by 3 bases, J by 7 bases; bases unmatched to a gene: 5. The germline V gene yields MNHNS for CDR1 and SASEGT for CDR2. The source material was peripheral blood mononuclear cells. The chain is encoded by TRBV6-1 joined to TRBJ1-5, with 8 bases matching TRBD1. The TCR was taken from a human donor with common variable immunodeficiency. CDR3 DNA, as far as it was read: TGTGCCAGCAGTGATGGACAGGGTGGACAGCCC. It is translated as CASSDGQGGQP. The entire CDR3 reads CASSDGQGGQPQHF.